This T cell receptor (beta chain) is drawn from a study of Graves' ophthalmopathy and Graves' hyperthyroidism. General observations from the study: Blood also harbored most expanded thyroid clonotypes above 0.001 frequency.

This clonotype was seen at least ten times. Its target is not known. The study amplified TCR beta CDR3 regions using RNA transcripts. Second-round multiplex PCR came after first-round RT-PCR with HTBI primers. TCRdb re-called the multiplex PCR reads with MiXCR, one entry per CDR3 protein. The sample lists roughly 1.1 million distinct CDR3 sequences, around a third occurring once. Germline CDR1 is SGHRS and CDR2 is YFSETQ. The CDR3 contains 15 residues. V gave up 3 bases and J gave up 5 bases; unmatched junction bases: 6. V usage is TRBV5-1 and J usage is TRBJ2-7; 12 bases are a match to TRBD1. The sequenced material came from peripheral blood or thyroid tissue (not recorded which). The sequence came from an adult man with Graves' hyperthyroidism. CDR3: CASSSGQGAPNEQYF. DNA for the CDR3: TGCGCCAGCAGCTCGGGACAGGGGGCGCCGAACGAGCAGTACTTC. Full variable domain (outside the CDR3, taken from reference TRBV5-1 and TRBJ2-7): KAGVTQTPRYLIKTRGQQVTLSCSPISGHRSVSWYQQTPGQGLQFLFEYFSETQRNKGNFPGRFSGRQFSNSRSEMNVSTLELGDSALYLCASSSGQGAPNEQYFGPGTRLTVT.